These 23 T cell receptor beta chains originate from one sample sequenced in a study of cytomegalovirus exposure and HLA in healthy donors. Both 60 Vbeta primers and 13 Jbeta primers went into the PCR. TCRdb's copy holds only in-frame clones and misses some; the assay was immunoSEQ multiplex PCR. The table for this sample gives about 140,000 clones. Sequencing was performed on PBMCs. These TCRs come from a male donor in good health and CMV-seronegative.

The chain joins TRBV2 to TRBJ2-2; TRBD2 aligns across 10 bases. CDR1 and CDR2 from the germline V gene are SNHLY and FYNNEI. The CDR3 has 13 residues. After removal of 8 bases from V and 5 bases from J, the junction contained 2 bases not matched to a gene. CDR3 amino acids: CASGAGGTGELFF. The CDR3 DNA follows: TGTGCCAGCGGAGCGGGAGGGACCGGGGAGCTGTTTTTT.

The chain combines TRBV18 with TRBJ2-1; 7 bases agree with TRBD2. The CDR3 length is 13 residues. Trimming removed 4 bases from V and 8 bases from J; junction bases left unmatched: 5. Per germline, CDR1 KGHSH and CDR2 LQKENI. The CDR3 DNA reads as TGTGCCAGCTCACTGAAGCGGGGCCATGAGCAGTTCTTC. Translating gives CASSLKRGHEQFF.

Worth noting for this clone: Distinct nucleotide sequences in the sample also encode this CDR3. The chain joins TRBV6-5 to TRBJ1-4; 11 bases fit TRBD1. The V gene end was trimmed by 0 bases and the J gene end by 8 bases; junction bases not matched to a gene: 2. This CDR3 has 15 residues. The germline gives CDR1 MNHEY, CDR2 SVGAGI. In DNA form, the CDR3 reads TGTGCCAGCAGTTACTCCGGGACAGGGGGAGAAAAACTGTTTTTT. It encodes CASSYSGTGGEKLFF.

This chain uses TRBV7-9 with TRBJ2-3; 9 positions match TRBD2. Germline V gene lookup returns CDR1 SEHNR and CDR2 FQNEAQ (reference sequence). V trimming: 2 bases; J trimming: 3 bases; junction bases outside the gene matches: 6. This CDR3 is 16 amino acids long. CDR3 sequence reads: CASSLPGLAMTDTQYF. The DNA of the CDR3 is TGTGCCAGCAGCTTACCGGGACTAGCTATGACAGATACGCAGTATTTT.

This sequence joins TRBV30 and TRBJ2-7; 7 bases match TRBD2. Germline V CDR1 and CDR2: GTSNPN, SVGIG (reference sequence). The CDR3 is 14 residues long. J gave up 2 bases and V 5 bases, and 9 bases lay outside the gene matches. In DNA, the CDR3 is TGTGCCTGGGCGCATCTAGCGGAACCCTACGAGCAGTACTTC. It translates to CAWAHLAEPYEQYF.

The chain combines TRBV7-9 with TRBJ2-5, with 7 bases that match TRBD2. Germline assignment: CDR1 SEHNR and CDR2 FQNEAQ (reference sequence). The CDR3 consists of 13 residues. The ends lost 5 bases at V and 7 bases at J; junction bases unmatched: 7. CDR3 nucleotide sequence: TGTGCCAGCAGCCGAGGACTAGAGGTGACCCAGTACTTC. Protein product: CASSRGLEVTQYF. Combining the CDR3 with reference TRBV7-9 and TRBJ2-5 gives the whole variable domain DTGVSQNPRHKITKRGQNVTFRCDPISEHNRLYWYRQTLGQGPEFLTYFQNEAQLEKSRLLSDRFSAERPKGSFSTLEIQRTEQGDSAMYLCASSRGLEVTQYFGPGTRLLVL.

This chain joins TRBV30 and TRBJ2-5; 12 bases are a match to TRBD2. V was clipped by 1 base and J by 7 bases; unmatched bases: 10. The CDR3 runs to 16 residues. Germline CDR1 reads GTSNPN; CDR2 reads SVGIG (reference sequence). This CDR3 is CAWSGGKTSGGATQYF. The CDR3 DNA is TGTGCCTGGAGTGGTGGGAAGACTAGCGGGGGAGCGACCCAGTACTTC.

J is TRBJ1-1 and V is TRBV7-9; D is possibly TRBD1 (6 bases). Between the trimmed V and J ends, which lost 5 bases and 4 bases, there was a span of 14 bases. The CDR3 contains 14 residues. Germline V lookup: CDR1 SEHNR, CDR2 FQNEAQ (reference sequence). The CDR3 DNA reads TGTGCCAGCAGCGGTACAGGGATTAGCACTGAAGCTTTCTTT. Encoded protein: CASSGTGISTEAFF.

The chain employs TRBV4-3 and TRBJ2-2, with D possibly matching TRBD1 (5 bases). Germline V lookup: CDR1 LGHNA, CDR2 YSLEER. CDR3 length: 15 amino acids. Trimming took off 3 bases at V and 2 bases at J, with 10 bases between the two ends. CDR3 residues: CASSQAGHNTGELFF. The CDR3 bases are TGCGCCAGCAGCCAGGCTGGACATAACACCGGGGAGCTGTTTTTT.

V usage is TRBV7-9 and J usage is TRBJ2-5; the D gene is possibly TRBD1 (5 bases). The CDR3 has 15 residues. Deletions cut 1 base from V and 0 bases from J, with 9 bases between. The germline gives CDR1 SEHNR, CDR2 FQNEAQ (reference sequence). Here the CDR3 DNA reads TGTGCCAGCAGCTTAGAGAGACAGTACCAAGAGACCCAGTACTTC. It yields the protein CASSLERQYQETQYF.

The genes are TRBV4-1 and TRBJ2-7, with TRBD1 as a possible D gene (6 bases). Germline V gene sequence: CDR1 MGHRA, CDR2 YSYEKL. Trimming shortened V by 2 bases and J by 4 bases, and 18 bases separated the two germline ends. The CDR3 totals 16 residues. CDR3 in DNA: TGCGCCAGCAGCCAACCTGATACCGGGACACTATACGAGCAGTACTTC. It is translated as CASSQPDTGTLYEQYF.

J is TRBJ2-7 and V is TRBV27; D perhaps matches TRBD1 (6 bases). Germline loops: CDR1 MNHEY, CDR2 SMNVEV (reference sequence). Deletions cut 4 bases from V and 0 bases from J, with 13 bases between. There are 15 residues in the CDR3. The CDR3 spells CASSSGTPSSYEQYF. The CDR3 region has the DNA TGTGCCAGCAGTTCCGGGACACCGAGCTCCTACGAGCAGTACTTC.

V and J are TRBV5-5 and TRBJ1-6; the D is unclear. Per germline, CDR1 SGHKS and CDR2 YYEKEE (reference sequence). V was trimmed by 4 bases and J by 8 bases, leaving 10 bases between them. The CDR3 runs 13 residues. The CDR3 here is CASSADGYSPLHF. Written as DNA, the CDR3 is TGTGCCAGCAGCGCCGACGGGTATTCACCCCTCCACTTT.

This chain joins TRBV4-1 and TRBJ2-3, with 7 bases aligning to TRBD1. V lost 3 bases to trimming and J lost 1 base; unmatched junction nucleotides: 4. Germline CDR1 is MGHRA and CDR2 is YSYEKL. There are 15 residues in the CDR3. The CDR3 DNA sequence: TGCGCCAGCAGCCAGATTGACAGGGGCACAGATACGCAGTATTTT. This encodes CASSQIDRGTDTQYF.

The chain is built from TRBV10-3 and TRBJ1-1, with 7 nucleotides matching TRBD1. Germline V gene sequence: CDR1 ENHRY, CDR2 SYGVKD. Trimming cost V 1 base and J 5 bases; bases outside gene matches: 4. The CDR3 has 14 amino acids. The CDR3 DNA follows: TGTGCCATCAGTGAGTGGCAGGGGGAGACTGAAGCTTTCTTT. Its translation is CAISEWQGETEAFF.

The genes are TRBV5-5 and TRBJ1-1; D gene uncertain. The CDR3 loop spans 13 amino acids. The germline V gene has CDR1 SGHKS and CDR2 YYEKEE (reference sequence). Trimming cost V 4 bases and J 8 bases, with 15 bases left between them. For the CDR3, the DNA is TGTGCCAGCAGCCGAGGGCCTACCAGAGAAGCTTTCTTT. Residues: CASSRGPTREAFF.

This chain connects TRBV18 to TRBJ2-1, with TRBD2 identical over 8 bases. V was clipped by 2 bases and J by 14 bases; unmatched bases: 11. The germline gives CDR1 KGHSH, CDR2 LQKENI. The CDR3 length is 14 residues. For the CDR3, the DNA is TGTGCCAGCTCACCAACTGCCCGGGAGGGAGAGGAGTTCTTC. Translating gives CASSPTAREGEEFF.

The V gene is TRBV29-1, the J gene TRBJ2-7, with D perhaps TRBD2 (5 bases). Looked up from germline, CDR1 is SQVTM and CDR2 is ANQGSEA. Trimming pared 6 bases from V and 0 bases from J, leaving 15 bases between. The CDR3 totals 14 residues. CDR3 nucleotides: TGCAGCGTGCGCCCCCAAGGGAGCTCCTACGAGCAGTACTTC. Encoded protein: CSVRPQGSSYEQYF.

V and J are TRBV4-3 and TRBJ1-2; D possibly corresponds to TRBD1 (6 bases). Germline assignment: CDR1 LGHNA and CDR2 YSLEER. This CDR3 is 14 amino acids long. With 3 bases removed from V and 4 bases from J, the gap between germline ends came to 12 bases. In DNA form, the CDR3 reads TGCGCCAGCAGCCACCGACAGGAGAGCTATGGCTACACCTTC. As protein: CASSHRQESYGYTF.

CDR3 in DNA: TGCGCCAGCAGCTTCGGAACAGGGACTGAAGCTTTCTTT. Its translation is CASSFGTGTEAFF. The rearrangement joins TRBV5-1 to TRBJ1-1, with a tentative D call TRBD1 (6 bases). The length of the CDR3 is 13 residues. V gave up 2 bases and J gave up 5 bases, with 10 bases separating them. Germline V gene sequence: CDR1 SGHRS, CDR2 YFSETQ.

The gene calls are TRBV5-6 and TRBJ1-2; TRBD1 is a possible D gene (6 bases). Germline CDR1 and CDR2: SGHDT and YYEEEE. The V end lost 2 bases, the J end lost 7 bases, and 15 bases lay between the germline ends. The CDR3 contains 14 residues. CDR3 nucleotide sequence: TGTGCCAGCAGCTTTTCCAGGGGTGATAGTGGCTACACCTTC. This encodes CASSFSRGDSGYTF.

The genes are TRBV5-4 and TRBJ1-1, with TRBD1 as a possible D gene (6 bases). V was cut by 10 bases and J by 3 bases, with 22 bases left in between. CDR1 is SGHNT and CDR2 is YYREEE in the germline V gene (reference sequence). CDR3 length equals 15 residues. The CDR3 loop reads CAASPLQGGDTEAFF. The CDR3 bases are TGTGCCGCTAGCCCCCTACAGGGAGGGGACACTGAAGCTTTCTTT.

The rearrangement links TRBV6-4 to TRBJ2-1, with 12 bases aligning to TRBD2. V shed 4 bases and J 5 bases; nucleotides not matched to a gene: 3. The CDR3 is 15 residues long. Germline assignment: CDR1 MRHNA and CDR2 SNTAGT. For the CDR3, the DNA is TGTGCCAGCAGTGGGACTAGCGGGGCGAACAATGAGCAGTTCTTC. Translating gives CASSGTSGANNEQFF.